This T cell receptor (beta chain) was observed in a study of CD8 T cells in Susac syndrome. Per germline, CDR1 LNHNV and CDR2 YYDKDF (reference sequence). Trimming cost V 1 base and J 7 bases, with 8 bases left between them. The CDR3 consists of 13 residues. Sequencing of TCR beta drew on CD8+ and CD4+ T cells from blood. Negative isolation was used for CD8+ and CD4+ T cells, and FACS enrichment was applied to TEMRA cells. An input of about 0.5 to 1 ug of RNA was subjected to reverse transcription using random hexamers. TCRdb re-called the immunoSEQ multiplex PCR reads with MiXCR, one entry per CDR3 protein. The data contain a few hundred thousand distinct CDR3 sequences, around 93% of them singletons.

The sequenced material came from CD4+ T cells from PBMCs. The clonotype was recovered from a human donor with multiple sclerosis. The V gene is TRBV15, the J gene TRBJ1-5, with D tentatively TRBD1 (5 bases). The CDR3 protein is CATSRAGNQPQHF. The CDR3 region has the DNA TGTGCCACCAGCAGAGCAGGGAACCAGCCCCAGCATTTT.